This section outlines one TCR beta chain sequence together with its context. Looked up from germline, CDR1 is SGHKS and CDR2 is YYEKEE (reference sequence). V was clipped by 0 bases and J by 2 bases; unmatched bases: 9. The CDR3 is 17 amino acids. This sample stems from a study of shared clonotypes between healthy human individuals. For the study at large: The plates for each donor numbered three CD4 naive, three CD4 memory, two CD8 naive and one CD8 memory.

Sequencing used immunoSEQ multiplex PCR; TCRdb keeps in-frame clones, though not all of them. In the table there are some 2,100,000 clones, about 93% of which are singletons. CD45RO negativity and positive selection for CCR7 defined naive CD8 cells, a population that excluded terminally differentiated effector memory CD45RA+ cells. The V gene is TRBV5-5, the J gene TRBJ2-5; 8 nucleotides line up with TRBD2. This receptor was identified in a man younger than 35 in good health. Some clones in this sample may be carry-over from other donors' samples. The sequencing sample was made of naive CD8+ T cells from PBMCs. CDR3 region: CASSLGLTLAGQETQYF. CDR3 in DNA: TGTGCCAGCAGCTTGGGGTTAACGTTAGCGGGACAAGAGACCCAGTACTTC.